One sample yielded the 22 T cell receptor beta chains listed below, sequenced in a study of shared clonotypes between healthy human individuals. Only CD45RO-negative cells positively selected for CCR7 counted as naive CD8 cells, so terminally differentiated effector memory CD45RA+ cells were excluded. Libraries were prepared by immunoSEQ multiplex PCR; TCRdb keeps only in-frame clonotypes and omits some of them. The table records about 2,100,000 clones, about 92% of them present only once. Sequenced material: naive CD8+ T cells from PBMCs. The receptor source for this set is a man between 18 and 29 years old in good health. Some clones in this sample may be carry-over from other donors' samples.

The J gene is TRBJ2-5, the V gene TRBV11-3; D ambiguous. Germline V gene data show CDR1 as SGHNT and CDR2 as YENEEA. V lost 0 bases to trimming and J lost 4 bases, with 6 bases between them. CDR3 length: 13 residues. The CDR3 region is CASSLDRRETQYF. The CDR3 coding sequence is TGTGCCAGCAGCTTAGATCGTCGAGAGACCCAGTACTTC.

The CDR3: CASSLSRSVTGELFF. CDR3 DNA: TGTGCCAGCAGTTTATCAAGGAGTGTCACCGGGGAGCTGTTTTTT. This chain joins TRBV27 and TRBJ2-2, with D unclear. Germline V lookup: CDR1 MNHEY, CDR2 SMNVEV (reference sequence). CDR3 length: 15 residues. With 0 bases removed from V and 4 bases from J, the gap between germline ends came to 9 bases.

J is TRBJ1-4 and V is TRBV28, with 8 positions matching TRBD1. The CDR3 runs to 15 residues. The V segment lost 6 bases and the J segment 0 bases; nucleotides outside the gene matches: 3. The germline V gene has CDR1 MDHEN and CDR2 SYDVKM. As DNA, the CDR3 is TGTGCCAGCAGGGACAGGGAGGCAACTAATGAAAAACTGTTTTTT. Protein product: CASRDREATNEKLFF.

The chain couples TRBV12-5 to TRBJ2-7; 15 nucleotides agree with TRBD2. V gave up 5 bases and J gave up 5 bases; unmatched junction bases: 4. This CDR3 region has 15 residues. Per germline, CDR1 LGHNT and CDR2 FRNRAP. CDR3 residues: CASGSGTSGRNEQYF. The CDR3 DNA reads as TGTGCTAGTGGTAGCGGGACTAGCGGGAGGAACGAGCAGTACTTC.

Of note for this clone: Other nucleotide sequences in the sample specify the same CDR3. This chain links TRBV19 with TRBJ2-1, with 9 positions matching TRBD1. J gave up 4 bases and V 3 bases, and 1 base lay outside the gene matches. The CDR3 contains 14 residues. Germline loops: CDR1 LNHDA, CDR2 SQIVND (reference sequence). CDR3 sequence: CASSIGQGYNEQFF. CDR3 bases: TGTGCCAGTAGTATCGGACAGGGGTACAATGAGCAGTTCTTC.

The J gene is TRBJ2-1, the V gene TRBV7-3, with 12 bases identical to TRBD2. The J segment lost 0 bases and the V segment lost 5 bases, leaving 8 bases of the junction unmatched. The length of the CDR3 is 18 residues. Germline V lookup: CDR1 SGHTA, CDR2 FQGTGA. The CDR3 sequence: CASSLAGGLLGSYNEQFF. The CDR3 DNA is TGTGCCAGCAGCCTAGCGGGAGGGCTGTTGGGCTCCTACAATGAGCAGTTCTTC.

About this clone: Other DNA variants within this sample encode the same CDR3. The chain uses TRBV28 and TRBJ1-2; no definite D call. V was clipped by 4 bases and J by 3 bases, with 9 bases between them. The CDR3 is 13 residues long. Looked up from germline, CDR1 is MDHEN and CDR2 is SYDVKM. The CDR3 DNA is TGTGCCAGCAGTTATAGTGAGGACTATGGCTACACCTTC. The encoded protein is CASSYSEDYGYTF.

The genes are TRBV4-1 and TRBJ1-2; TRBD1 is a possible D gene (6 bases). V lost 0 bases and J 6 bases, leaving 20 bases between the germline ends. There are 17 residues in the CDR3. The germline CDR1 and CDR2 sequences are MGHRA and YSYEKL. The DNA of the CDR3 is TGCGCCAGCAGCCAAGATGGCACCGGGCTGGGGGCGAATGGCTACACCTTC. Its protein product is CASSQDGTGLGANGYTF.

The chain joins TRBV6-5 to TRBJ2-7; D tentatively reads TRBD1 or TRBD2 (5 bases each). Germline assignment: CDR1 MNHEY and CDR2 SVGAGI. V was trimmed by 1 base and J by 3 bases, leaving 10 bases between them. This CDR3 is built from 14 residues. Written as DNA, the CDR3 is TGTGCCAGCAGTTACTACGAGGGGAGCTACGAGCAGTACTTC. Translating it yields CASSYYEGSYEQYF.

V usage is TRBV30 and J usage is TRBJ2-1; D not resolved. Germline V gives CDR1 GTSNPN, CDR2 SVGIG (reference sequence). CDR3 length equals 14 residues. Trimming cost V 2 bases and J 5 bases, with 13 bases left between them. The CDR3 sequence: CAWSKYEFHNEQFF. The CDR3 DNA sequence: TGTGCCTGGAGTAAATATGAGTTCCACAATGAGCAGTTCTTC.

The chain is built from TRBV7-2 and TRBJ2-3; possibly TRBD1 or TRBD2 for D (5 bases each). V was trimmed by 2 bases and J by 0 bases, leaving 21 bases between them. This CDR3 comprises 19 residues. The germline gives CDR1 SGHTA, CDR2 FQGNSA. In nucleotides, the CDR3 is TGTGCCAGCAGCTTACCCCAATCTTCAGCGGACACTAGCACAGATACGCAGTATTTT. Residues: CASSLPQSSADTSTDTQYF.

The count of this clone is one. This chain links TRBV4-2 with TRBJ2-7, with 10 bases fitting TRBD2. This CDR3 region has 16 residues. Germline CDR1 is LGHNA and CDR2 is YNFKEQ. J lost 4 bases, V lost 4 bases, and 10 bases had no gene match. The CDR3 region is CASSRGLAEALYEQYF. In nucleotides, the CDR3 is TGTGCCAGCAGCCGCGGACTAGCGGAAGCCCTGTACGAGCAGTACTTC.

CDR3 protein: CASRTSESSYNEQFF. CDR3 DNA sequence: TGTGCCAGTCGGACTAGCGAGAGCTCCTACAATGAGCAGTTCTTC. The chain employs TRBV5-6 and TRBJ2-1; TRBD2 agrees at 9 bases. The CDR3 contains 15 residues. The J segment lost 0 bases and the V segment lost 8 bases, leaving 6 bases of the junction unmatched. Germline V gene lookup returns CDR1 SGHDT and CDR2 YYEEEE.

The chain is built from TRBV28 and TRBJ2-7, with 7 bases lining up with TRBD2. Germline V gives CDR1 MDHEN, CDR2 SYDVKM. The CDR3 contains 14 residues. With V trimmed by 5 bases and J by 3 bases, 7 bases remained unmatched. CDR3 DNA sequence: TGTGCCAGCAGTCTTAGCGGGCCCGGCTACGAGCAGTACTTC. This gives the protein CASSLSGPGYEQYF.

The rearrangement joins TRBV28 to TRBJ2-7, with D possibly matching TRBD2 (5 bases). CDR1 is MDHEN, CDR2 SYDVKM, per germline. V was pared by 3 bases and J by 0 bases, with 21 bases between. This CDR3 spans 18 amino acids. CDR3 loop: CASSFGPNVAGVSYEQYF. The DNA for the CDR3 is TGTGCCAGCAGTTTTGGGCCCAACGTGGCGGGTGTCTCCTACGAGCAGTACTTC. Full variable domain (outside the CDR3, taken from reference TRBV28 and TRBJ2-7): DVKVTQSSRYLVKRTGEKVFLECVQDMDHENMFWYRQDPGLGLRLIYFSYDVKMKEKGDIPEGYSVSREKKERFSLILESASTNQTSMYLCASSFGPNVAGVSYEQYFGPGTRLTVT.

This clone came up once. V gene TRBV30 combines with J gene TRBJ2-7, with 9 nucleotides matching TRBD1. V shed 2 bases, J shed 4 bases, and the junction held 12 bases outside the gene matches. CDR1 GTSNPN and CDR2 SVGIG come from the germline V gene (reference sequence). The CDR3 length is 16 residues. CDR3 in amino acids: CAWSPTGGDRVYEQYF. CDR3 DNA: TGTGCCTGGAGTCCTACAGGTGGGGACAGGGTTTACGAGCAGTACTTC.

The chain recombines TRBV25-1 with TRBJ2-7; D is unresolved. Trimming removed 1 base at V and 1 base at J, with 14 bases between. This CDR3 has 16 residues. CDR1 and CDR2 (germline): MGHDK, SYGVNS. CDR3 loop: CASSESARKGSYEQYF. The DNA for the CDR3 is TGTGCCAGCAGTGAATCTGCCAGGAAAGGGTCCTACGAGCAGTACTTC.

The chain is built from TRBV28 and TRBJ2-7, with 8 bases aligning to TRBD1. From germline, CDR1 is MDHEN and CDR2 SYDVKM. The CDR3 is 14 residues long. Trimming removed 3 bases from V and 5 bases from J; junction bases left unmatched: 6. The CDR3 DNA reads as TGTGCCAGCAGTTTTATGGCAGGGGGCAACGAGCAGTACTTC. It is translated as CASSFMAGGNEQYF. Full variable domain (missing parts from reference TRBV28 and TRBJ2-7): DVKVTQSSRYLVKRTGEKVFLECVQDMDHENMFWYRQDPGLGLRLIYFSYDVKMKEKGDIPEGYSVSREKKERFSLILESASTNQTSMYLCASSFMAGGNEQYFGPGTRLTVT.

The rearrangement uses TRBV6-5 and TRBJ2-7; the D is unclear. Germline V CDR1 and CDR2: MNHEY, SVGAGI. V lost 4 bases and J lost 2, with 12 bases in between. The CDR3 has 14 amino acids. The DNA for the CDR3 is TGTGCCAGCAGTTCTTACCGGGCCGCCTACGAGCAGTACTTC. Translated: CASSSYRAAYEQYF.

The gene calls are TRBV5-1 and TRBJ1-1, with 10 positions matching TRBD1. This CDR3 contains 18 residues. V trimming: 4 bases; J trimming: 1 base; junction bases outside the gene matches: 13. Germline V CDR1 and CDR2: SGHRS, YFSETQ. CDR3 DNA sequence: TGCGCCAGCAGCACTGGGGACAGGGGCAGGAGCTGGAACACTGAAGCTTTCTTT. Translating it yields CASSTGDRGRSWNTEAFF.

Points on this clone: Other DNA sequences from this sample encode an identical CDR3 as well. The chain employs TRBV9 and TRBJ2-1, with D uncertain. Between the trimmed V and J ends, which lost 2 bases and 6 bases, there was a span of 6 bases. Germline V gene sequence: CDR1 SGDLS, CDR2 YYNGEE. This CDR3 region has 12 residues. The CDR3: CASSVDRNEQFF. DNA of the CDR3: TGTGCCAGCAGCGTCGACCGCAATGAGCAGTTCTTC.

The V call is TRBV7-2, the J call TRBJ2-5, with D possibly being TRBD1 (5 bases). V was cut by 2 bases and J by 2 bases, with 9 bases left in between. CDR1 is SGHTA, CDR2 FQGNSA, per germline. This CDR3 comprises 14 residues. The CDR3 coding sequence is TGTGCCAGCAGCTTACGGACATTACAAGAGACCCAGTACTTC. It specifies CASSLRTLQETQYF.